The TCR beta chain under discussion was sequenced for a study of OX40 agonist ivuxolimab in advanced cancers. About the research overall: At 0.01 to 10 mg/kg, ivuxolimab was administered intravenously to patients every 2 weeks. Prior checkpoint blockade (anti-PD-1, anti-PD-L1 or anti-CTLA-4) was permitted; about 40% had it.

About this clone itself: Antigen specificity is unknown.

Study-wide findings and caveats: More expanded clones were seen, on average, in CD8+ T cells than in CD4+. Some patients without response likewise showed low normalized clonal expansion.

Produced via immunoSEQ multiplex PCR; TCRdb's table is partial and in-frame only. The profile covers tens of thousands of clones, with roughly 79% appearing a single time and about 5.8% taken by the ten largest. The CDR3 covers 16 residues. The ends lost 0 bases at V and 3 bases at J; junction bases unmatched: 6. Germline V gene sequence: CDR1 SGHAT, CDR2 FQNNGV. This receptor was identified in an adult with an advanced solid tumor such as melanoma, head and neck, liver or kidney cancer. The rearrangement uses TRBV11-2 and TRBJ2-7; 9 bases are a match to TRBD2. This material consisted of CD4+ or CD8+ T cells sorted from blood, taken in a trial of the OX40 agonist ivuxolimab. The CDR3 sequence: CASSLDAGGPHYEQYF. The CDR3 DNA reads as TGTGCCAGCAGCTTAGATGCGGGAGGGCCCCACTACGAGCAGTACTTC. Full variable domain (missing parts from reference TRBV11-2 and TRBJ2-7): EAGVAQSPRYKIIEKRQSVAFWCNPISGHATLYWYQQILGQGPKLLIQFQNNGVVDDSQLPKDRFSAERLKGVDSTLKIQPAKLEDSAVYLCASSLDAGGPHYEQYFGPGTRLTVT.